This T cell receptor beta chain comes out of a study of cytomegalovirus exposure and HLA in healthy donors. As for the study in general: Unique TCRs numbering about 85 million, obtained from HLA-typed donors, made up an early data release.

Primers for the PCR totalled 60 Vbeta and 13 Jbeta. Assay used: immunoSEQ multiplex PCR; TCRdb lists only in-frame clones, some missing. The sample yields about 94,000 clones, 70% to 85% seen once. For this clone: The target antigen is unknown.

Findings and limits, study-wide: Because they were indistinguishable, some V segments, including TRBV6-2 and TRBV6-3, were excluded.

Germline assignment: CDR1 MRHNA and CDR2 SNTAGT. The CDR3 sequence is 14 residues long. Trimming shortened V by 3 bases and J by 2 bases, and 9 bases separated the two germline ends. The clonotype was recovered from a human donor in good health. The sequenced material came from PBMCs. V gene TRBV6-4 combines with J gene TRBJ2-3; TRBD2 is a possible D gene (7 bases). CDR3 sequence reads: CASSEAGATDTQYF. The CDR3 nucleotides read TGTGCCAGCAGTGAGGCGGGGGCCACAGATACGCAGTATTTT.